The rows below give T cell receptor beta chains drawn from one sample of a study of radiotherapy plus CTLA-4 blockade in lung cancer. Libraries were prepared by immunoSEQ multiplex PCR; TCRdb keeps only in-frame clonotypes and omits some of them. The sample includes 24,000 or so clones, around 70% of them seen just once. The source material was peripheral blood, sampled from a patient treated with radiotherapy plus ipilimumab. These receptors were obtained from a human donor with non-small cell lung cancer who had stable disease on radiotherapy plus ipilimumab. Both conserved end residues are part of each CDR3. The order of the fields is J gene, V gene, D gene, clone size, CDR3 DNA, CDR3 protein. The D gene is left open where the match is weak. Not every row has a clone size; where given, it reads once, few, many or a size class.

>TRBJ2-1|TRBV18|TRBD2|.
TGTGCCAGCTCACTTAGGACTAGCGGGAGTAGTGAGCAGTTCTTC
CASSLRTSGSSEQFF
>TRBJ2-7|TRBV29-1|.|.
TGCAGCGTAAGTCCGGGCATCGGCCCCTACGAGCAGTACTTC
CSVSPGIGPYEQYF
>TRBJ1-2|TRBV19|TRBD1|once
TGTGCCAGTAGTACCGGGACAGGGATGTACTATGGCTACACCTTC
CASSTGTGMYYGYTF
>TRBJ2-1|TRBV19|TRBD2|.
TGTGCCAGTCGGGACTATAGTAATGAGCAGTTCTTC
CASRDYSNEQFF
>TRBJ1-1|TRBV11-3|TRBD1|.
TGTGCCAGCAGCTCTCAGGGGGCTATGAACACTGAAGCTTTCTTT
CASSSQGAMNTEAFF
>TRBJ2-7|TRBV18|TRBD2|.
TGTGCCAGCTCCCGTACTAGCGGCCACTACGAGCAGTACTTC
CASSRTSGHYEQYF
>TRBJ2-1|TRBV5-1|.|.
TGCGCCAGCAGCTTCACTAGCTCAGGCTCCTACAATGAGCAGTTCTTC
CASSFTSSGSYNEQFF
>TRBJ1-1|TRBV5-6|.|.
TGTGCCAGCAGCTTCAGGACGGGCGCACACACTGAAGCTTTCTTT
CASSFRTGAHTEAFF
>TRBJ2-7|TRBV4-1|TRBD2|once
TGCGCCAGCAGCCCGAGGGACAGCAGTAGCGGGGGTCCGAAGCAGTACTTC
CASSPRDSSSGGPKQYF
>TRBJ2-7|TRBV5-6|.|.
TGTGCCAGCAGCTTGGTACCAAACTACGAGCAGTACTTC
CASSLVPNYEQYF
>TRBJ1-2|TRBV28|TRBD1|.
TGTGCCAGCAATACAGGGGGCAGCTATGGCTACACCTTC
CASNTGGSYGYTF
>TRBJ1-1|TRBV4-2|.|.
TGTGCCAGCAGCCAAGATCTGGGGGAGGCTGAAGCTTTCTTT
CASSQDLGEAEAFF
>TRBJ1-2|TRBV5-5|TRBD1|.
TGTGCCAGCAGCTTAAGGACAGGGTATGGCTACACCTTC
CASSLRTGYGYTF
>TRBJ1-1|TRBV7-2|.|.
TGTGCCAGCAGCTTATTCTTATCGTACACTGAAGCTTTCTTT
CASSLFLSYTEAFF
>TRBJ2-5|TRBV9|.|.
TGTGCCAGCAGCGTAGGGTGGCAAGAGACCCAGTACTTC
CASSVGWQETQYF
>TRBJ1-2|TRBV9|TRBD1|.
TGTGCCAGCAGCACCGGGACAGGGGGCCTAGCTAACTATGGCTACACCTTC
CASSTGTGGLANYGYTF
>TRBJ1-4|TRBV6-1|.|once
TGTGCCAGTCAGAGGGGGATTGAGGAAAAACTGTTTTTT
CASQRGIEEKLFF
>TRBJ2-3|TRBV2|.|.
TGTGCCAGCAGTGAAATAGCTCCAGATACGCAGTATTTT
CASSEIAPDTQYF
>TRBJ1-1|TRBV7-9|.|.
TGTGCCAGCAGCTTATCGGGGCATACTGAAGCTTTCTTT
CASSLSGHTEAFF
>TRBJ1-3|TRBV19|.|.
TGTGCCAGTAGGCCAGCGGAGAACACCATATATTTT
CASRPAENTIYF
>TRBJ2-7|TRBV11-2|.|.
TGTGCCAGCAGCCCCGGGCGGCCGTACGAGCAGTACTTC
CASSPGRPYEQYF
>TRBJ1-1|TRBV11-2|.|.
TGTGCCAGCAGCTTGCCGGGGGTGGGGAGAGCTGAAGCTTTCTTT
CASSLPGVGRAEAFF
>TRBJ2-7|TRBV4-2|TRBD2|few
TGTGCCAGCAGCGTCAAGACTAGCGAGAGCGAGCAGTACTTC
CASSVKTSESEQYF
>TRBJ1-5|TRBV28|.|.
TGTGCCAGCAGTTGGCGGGACATAGGTCAGCCCCAGCATTTT
CASSWRDIGQPQHF
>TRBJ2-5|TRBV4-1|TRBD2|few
TGCGCCAGCAGCCAAGTCGGGCAAGCGGGAGGTCAGGAGACCCAGTACTTC
CASSQVGQAGGQETQYF
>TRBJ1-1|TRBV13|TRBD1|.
TGTGCCAGCAGCCCCCTCAGGGGGACCACTGAAGCTTTCTTT
CASSPLRGTTEAFF
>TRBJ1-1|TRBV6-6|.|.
TGTGCCAGCAGTCGCCCTGGGGTTCCTGAAGCTTTCTTT
CASSRPGVPEAFF
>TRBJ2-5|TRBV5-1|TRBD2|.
TGCGCCAGCAGCTTCGGACTAGCTTCAGAGATAGAGACCCAGTACTTC
CASSFGLASEIETQYF
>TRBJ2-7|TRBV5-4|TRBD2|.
TGTGCCAGCAGCTTGGGGGGGACTAGCGGACTGTACGAGCAGTACTTC
CASSLGGTSGLYEQYF
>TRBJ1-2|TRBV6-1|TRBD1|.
TGTGCCAGCAGTGAAATGGGGACAGGGAATTCTAACTATGGCTACACCTTC
CASSEMGTGNSNYGYTF
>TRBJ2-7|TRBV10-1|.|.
TGCGCCACGCGGGACTTTAACGAGGGCGAGCAGTACTTC
CATRDFNEGEQYF
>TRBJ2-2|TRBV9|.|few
TGTGCCAGCAGCGTAAGGGGGAAGATTGATGGCACCGGGGAGCTGTTTTTT
CASSVRGKIDGTGELFF
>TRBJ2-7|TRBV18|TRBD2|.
TGTGCCAGCTCACCAAGATTCGGGAGGAATCCCTCCTACGAGCAGTACTTC
CASSPRFGRNPSYEQYF
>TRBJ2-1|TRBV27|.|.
TGTGCCAGCAGTTTTGATCGGAGGGCGAGTGAGCAGTTCTTC
CASSFDRRASEQFF
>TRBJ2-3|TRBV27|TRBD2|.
TGTGCCAGCTACGGATGGGCGGGAGGATCGGATACGCAGTATTTT
CASYGWAGGSDTQYF
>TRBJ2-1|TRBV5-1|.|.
TGCGCCAGCAGCTTGAGCGATGAGCAGTTCTTC
CASSLSDEQFF
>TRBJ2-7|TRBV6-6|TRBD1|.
TGTGCCAGCAGACCGACAGGGCGTCCCTACGAGCAGTACTTC
CASRPTGRPYEQYF
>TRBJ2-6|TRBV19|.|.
TGTGCCAGTAGTATAGATCGGCGGGCCAACGTCCTGACTTTC
CASSIDRRANVLTF
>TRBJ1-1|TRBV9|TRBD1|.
TGTGCCAGCAGCGTAGCTTGGGACAGGGGAACTGAAGCTTTCTTT
CASSVAWDRGTEAFF
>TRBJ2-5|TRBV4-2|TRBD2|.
TGTGCCAGCAGCCTCGGTCGGGACAGAATGATAGCGGGAGGGGAGACCCAGTACTTC
CASSLGRDRMIAGGETQYF
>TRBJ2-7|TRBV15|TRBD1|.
TGTGCCACCAGCAGAAGGGACAGCTCCTACGAGCAGTACTTC
CATSRRDSSYEQYF
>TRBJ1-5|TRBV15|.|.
TGTGCCACCAGCAGAGGTAATCAGCCCCAGCATTTT
CATSRGNQPQHF
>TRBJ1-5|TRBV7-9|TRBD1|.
TGTGCCAGCAGCTTAGGATCAGGGACAGATAGCAATCAGCCCCAGCATTTT
CASSLGSGTDSNQPQHF
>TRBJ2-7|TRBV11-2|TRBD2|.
TGTGCCAGCAGCCGAGGAGTTAGCGGGGGCTCCCTACTATACGAGCAGTACTTC
CASSRGVSGGSLLYEQYF
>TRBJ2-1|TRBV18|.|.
TGTGCCAGCTCACCGGACATCGAGCAGTTCTTC
CASSPDIEQFF
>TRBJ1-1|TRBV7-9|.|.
TGTGCCAGCAGCTTAGCCCCGGGGACAGAAGCTTTCTTT
CASSLAPGTEAFF
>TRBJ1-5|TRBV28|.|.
TGTGCCAGCAGTCCATGGGACACTAATAGCAATCAGCCCCAGCATTTT
CASSPWDTNSNQPQHF
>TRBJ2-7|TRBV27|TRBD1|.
TGTGCCAGCAGTCTACAGGGGGCGATGGCCTACGAGCAGTACTTC
CASSLQGAMAYEQYF
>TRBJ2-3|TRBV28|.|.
TGTGCCAGCAGAAAATCTAGCACAGATACGCAGTATTTT
CASRKSSTDTQYF